These 20 T cell receptor beta chains originate from one sample sequenced in a study of T cells in Graves' hyperthyroidism and ophthalmopathy. From RNA transcripts, TCR beta CDR3 regions were amplified. First-round RT-PCR of the TCR CDR3 relied on the HTBI primer set. TCRdb reanalysed the multiplex PCR reads using MiXCR and keeps one entry per CDR3 protein. The table shows 330,000 or so distinct CDR3 sequences, with less than 20% occurring only once. Sample: blood. The receptor source for this set is a woman aged 40 to 50 with Graves' ophthalmopathy.

In this sample, this clonotype turned up many times. In DNA form, the CDR3 reads TGTGCCAGCAGGTGGGGGAGGGGATTCGGCACAGATACGCAGTATTTT. It specifies CASRWGRGFGTDTQYF. The V and J genes are TRBV11-2 and TRBJ2-3; 7 bases map to TRBD2. J was trimmed by 1 base and V by 6 bases; bases with no gene match: 10. This CDR3 is 16 amino acids long. Looked up from germline, CDR1 is SGHAT and CDR2 is FQNNGV.

This clonotype was seen at least ten times. The chain joins TRBV2 to TRBJ1-5; the D gene is possibly TRBD1 (5 bases). From germline, CDR1 is SNHLY and CDR2 FYNNEI. The CDR3 runs 16 residues. V gave up 3 bases and J gave up 0 bases, with 12 bases separating them. The CDR3 nucleotides read TGTGCCAGCAGTGAGGGGACGGACGATAGCAATCAGCCCCAGCATTTT. This encodes CASSEGTDDSNQPQHF. The variable domain in full, with the rest retrieved from reference TRBV2 and TRBJ1-5, is EPEVTQTPSHQVTQMGQEVILRCVPISNHLYFYWYRQILGQKVEFLVSFYNNEISEKSEIFDDQFSVERPDGSNFTLKIRSTKLEDSAMYFCASSEGTDDSNQPQHFGDGTRLSIL.

This clonotype was counted only a few times. The chain has TRBV20-1 and TRBJ2-3; no firm D call. Trimming pared 8 bases from V and 6 bases from J, leaving 12 bases between. This CDR3 spans 11 amino acids. Germline-derived CDR1 and CDR2 are DFQATT and SNEGSKA (reference sequence). The CDR3 DNA reads TGCAGTCGCGAATGGGTCGATACGCAGTATTTT. It specifies CSREWVDTQYF.

This clonotype came up many times. The rearrangement links TRBV20-1 to TRBJ1-1, with D possibly matching TRBD1 (6 bases). V lost 5 bases, J lost 6 bases, and 13 bases lay in between. Germline lookup yields CDR1 DFQATT and CDR2 SNEGSKA (reference sequence). The CDR3 runs 12 residues. CDR3 amino acids: CSAAQGTAEAFF. CDR3 coding DNA: TGCAGTGCTGCCCAGGGGACCGCTGAAGCTTTCTTT.

V is TRBV18 and J is TRBJ1-2; D not certain. CDR1 KGHSH and CDR2 LQKENI come from the germline V gene. CDR3 length equals 13 residues. Between the trimmed V and J ends, which lost 3 bases and 6 bases, there was a span of 11 bases. The CDR3 sequence: CASSPRVEDGYTF. The CDR3 DNA reads TGTGCCAGCTCACCCCGGGTCGAGGATGGCTACACCTTC.

This clonotype was detected ten times or more. The V call is TRBV29-1, the J call TRBJ2-7; possibly TRBD1 for D (6 bases). Germline V lookup: CDR1 SQVTM, CDR2 ANQGSEA. CDR3 length: 17 amino acids. Trimming shortened V by 3 bases and J by 0 bases, and 21 bases separated the two germline ends. Here the CDR3 reads CSVDSLRDTTRSYEQYF. CDR3 sequence (DNA): TGCAGCGTTGACTCCCTCAGGGACACAACTCGCTCCTACGAGCAGTACTTC.

This clonotype was observed many times. The rearrangement links TRBV28 to TRBJ2-5; D remains ambiguous. Germline CDR1 MDHEN, CDR2 SYDVKM. CDR3 length equals 18 residues. Trimming removed 3 bases from V and 2 bases from J, with 22 bases in between. CDR3 amino acids: CASSFRHPVTEQQETQYF. The CDR3 DNA follows: TGTGCCAGCAGTTTTCGCCACCCTGTCACAGAACAGCAAGAGACCCAGTACTTC.

This clonotype was counted at least ten times. V is TRBV10-1 and J is TRBJ1-5; D remains ambiguous. V was trimmed by 3 bases and J by 6 bases, leaving 9 bases between them. The CDR3 has 13 amino acids. The germline gives CDR1 WNHNN, CDR2 SYGVQD (reference sequence). CDR3 sequence (DNA): TGCGCCAGCAGTGACAAACGAGGTCAGCCCCAGCATTTT. Translating gives CASSDKRGQPQHF.

There are a few counts of this clonotype. V gene TRBV6-1 combines with J gene TRBJ2-5, with D possibly matching TRBD1 (5 bases). V was clipped by 6 bases and J by 5 bases, with 13 bases between them. This CDR3 comprises 13 residues. Per the germline V gene, CDR1 is MNHNS and CDR2 is SASEGT. In nucleotides, the CDR3 is TGTGCCAGCAGACCGTCAGGGTCGGAGACCCAGTACTTC. Amino acid sequence: CASRPSGSETQYF.

The V gene is TRBV12-3 or TRBV12-4, the J gene TRBJ2-6, with TRBD1 matching over 8 bases. V lost 3 bases and J lost 4; bases outside the gene matches: 8. This CDR3 region has 17 residues. The chain's CDR3 is CASSFGQGRGGANVLTF. DNA of the CDR3: TGTGCCAGCAGTTTTGGACAGGGCCGAGGGGGGGCCAACGTCCTGACTTTC.

This clonotype was found many times. V gene TRBV28 combines with J gene TRBJ2-7; 8 bases line up with TRBD1. There are 14 residues in the CDR3. J gave up 2 bases and V 5 bases, and 5 bases lay outside the gene matches. Germline lookup yields CDR1 MDHEN and CDR2 SYDVKM. CDR3 amino acids: CASSHRDRTYEQYF. As DNA, the CDR3 is TGTGCCAGCAGTCACCGGGACAGGACCTACGAGCAGTACTTC. The full variable domain, in which reference TRBV28 and TRBJ2-7 provide the parts outside the CDR3, is DVKVTQSSRYLVKRTGEKVFLECVQDMDHENMFWYRQDPGLGLRLIYFSYDVKMKEKGDIPEGYSVSREKKERFSLILESASTNQTSMYLCASSHRDRTYEQYFGPGTRLTVT.

This clonotype was detected ten times or more. The J gene is TRBJ1-3, the V gene TRBV6-2 or TRBV6-3, with 9 nucleotides matching TRBD1. Germline V CDR1 and CDR2: MNHEY, SVGEGT. CDR3 length: 18 residues. With 5 bases clipped from V and 0 bases from J, the junction kept 11 bases outside the gene matches. The CDR3 DNA follows: TGTGCCAGCAGTCCTCGTGGAGGGACAGGGTCCTCTGGAAACACCATATATTTT. It specifies CASSPRGGTGSSGNTIYF.

This clonotype was counted ten times or more. The chain has TRBV15 and TRBJ2-3, with TRBD2 matching 7 bases. In germline, CDR1 is LNHNV, CDR2 YYDKDF (reference sequence). Trimming took 3 bases from V and 0 from J; bases not matched to a gene: 3. The CDR3 has 15 amino acids. The CDR3: CATSRVGGSTDTQYF. The CDR3, as DNA: TGTGCCACCAGCAGGGTGGGGGGGAGCACAGATACGCAGTATTTT.

This chain connects TRBV19 to TRBJ1-2; the match to TRBD1 covers 8 bases. Germline CDR1 is LNHDA and CDR2 is SQIVND (reference sequence). V shed 3 bases and J 8 bases; nucleotides not matched to a gene: 17. This CDR3 is 17 amino acids long. CDR3 in DNA: TGTGCCAGTAGTATTGTACTCTTACCCAGGGGGCAACGGGGCTACACCTTC. It yields the protein CASSIVLLPRGQRGYTF.

This clonotype was observed many times. The chain links TRBV27 to TRBJ1-1; perhaps TRBD1 as D (6 bases). Trimming shortened V by 2 bases and J by 4 bases, and 11 bases separated the two germline ends. The CDR3 has 14 residues. Germline assignment: CDR1 MNHEY and CDR2 SMNVEV (reference sequence). The CDR3 DNA reads TGTGCCAGCAGTTTAACAGGGTTGGGCACTGAAGCTTTCTTT. Translating it yields CASSLTGLGTEAFF.

This clonotype was counted many times. The chain combines TRBV12-3 or TRBV12-4 with TRBJ1-2; 8 positions match TRBD1. The CDR3 covers 14 residues. V shed 5 bases, J shed 3 bases, and the junction held 5 bases outside the gene matches. The CDR3 loop reads CASSVNRGDYGYTF. CDR3 in DNA: TGTGCCAGCAGTGTAAACAGGGGGGACTATGGCTACACCTTC.

This clonotype was detected only once. Mismatch with germline at one junction end may stem from a read error. The V call is TRBV6-2 or TRBV6-3, the J call TRBJ1-5; tentative D call: TRBD1 (6 bases). Per germline, CDR1 MNHEY and CDR2 SVGEGT. CDR3 size: 15 residues. The CDR3 nucleotides read TGTGCCAGCAATATGGAGAGAGGGGGAGGACAGCCCCAGCGTTTT. It translates to CASNMERGGGQPQRF.

This clonotype came up many times. The genes are TRBV19 and TRBJ2-3; D call uncertain. Trimming removed 4 bases from V and 1 base from J, with 12 bases in between. The CDR3 runs to 15 residues. Germline V gene data show CDR1 as LNHDA and CDR2 as SQIVND (reference sequence). The CDR3 loop reads CASSSGLLRTDTQYF. The CDR3 nucleotides are TGTGCCAGTAGTAGCGGCCTTCTACGCACAGATACGCAGTATTTT.

The chain is built from TRBV24-1 and TRBJ2-5, with 12 bases that match TRBD2. Per germline, CDR1 KGHDR and CDR2 SFDVKD. There are 18 residues in the CDR3. V was clipped by 5 bases and J by 5 bases; unmatched bases: 14. The CDR3 DNA follows: TGTGCCACCAGTGCTGCGGGCCCTAGCGGGAGGGCCATGGAGACCCAGTACTTC. The encoded protein is CATSAAGPSGRAMETQYF.

The rearrangement links TRBV6-2 or TRBV6-3 to TRBJ2-2, with 10 bases lining up with TRBD1. The CDR3 has 15 amino acids. After removal of 4 bases from V and 6 bases from J, the junction contained 5 bases not matched to a gene. CDR1 MNHEY and CDR2 SVGEGT come from the germline V gene. CDR3 bases: TGTGCCAGCAGTTCTAGACAGGGGGCCGCCGGGGAGCTGTTTTTT. Its translation is CASSSRQGAAGELFF.